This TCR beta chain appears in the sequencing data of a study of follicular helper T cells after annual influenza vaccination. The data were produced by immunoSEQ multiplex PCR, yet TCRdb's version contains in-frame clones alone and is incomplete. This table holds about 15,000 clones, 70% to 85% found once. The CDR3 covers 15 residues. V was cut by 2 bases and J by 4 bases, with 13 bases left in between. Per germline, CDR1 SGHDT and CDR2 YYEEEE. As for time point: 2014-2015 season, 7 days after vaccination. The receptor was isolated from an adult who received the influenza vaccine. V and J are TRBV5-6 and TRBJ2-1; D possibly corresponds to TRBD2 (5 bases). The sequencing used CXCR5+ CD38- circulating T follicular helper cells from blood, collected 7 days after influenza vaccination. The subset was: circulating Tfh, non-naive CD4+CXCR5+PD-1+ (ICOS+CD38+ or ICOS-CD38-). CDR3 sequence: CASSFKDRGYNEQFF. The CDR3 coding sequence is TGTGCCAGCAGCTTTAAGGACCGCGGGTACAATGAGCAGTTCTTC.